Included here is one TCR beta chain sequence, with context. Antigen specificity is unknown. This entry is derived from a study of graft-versus-host responses after intestinal transplantation. The overall study: Among the recipients, all got anti-thymocyte globulin induction and then tacrolimus and steroids for around 3 years.

Assay used: immunoSEQ multiplex PCR; TCRdb lists only in-frame clones, some missing. The data show tens of thousands of clones, with roughly 94% seen just once and about 0.53% held by the top ten. The V end lost 6 bases, the J end lost 7 bases, and 9 bases lay between the germline ends. The germline gives CDR1 SEHNR, CDR2 FQNEAQ (reference sequence). This CDR3 comprises 11 residues. Points from the study as a whole: Early HvG declines after transplant were associated with peak circulating GvH clone levels.

This sequence joins TRBV7-9 and TRBJ1-2; D is unresolved. The sequenced sample was unstimulated CD8+ T cells sorted from spleen or lymph node cells, obtained before intestinal transplant. The receptor comes from a human donor who received an intestinal transplant. CDR3 nucleotides: TGTGCCAGCAGGAAAGTTCCTGGCTACACCTTC. Translated: CASRKVPGYTF.